Listed here are 9 T cell receptor beta chains from one sample, sequenced in a study of early T cells in non-severe SARS-CoV-2 infection. One entry per CDR3 protein results from TCRdb running MiXCR on the 5' RACE reads. This sample has about 76,000 distinct CDR3 sequences, with 15% to 17% found just once. Sequenced input: whole blood. The origin of the receptors is an adult who was a healthcare worker with PCR-confirmed SARS-CoV-2 infection or an uninfected control (not recorded which).

This chain links TRBV5-5 with TRBJ2-1; 14 bases fit TRBD2. The germline gives CDR1 SGHKS, CDR2 YYEKEE (reference sequence). The CDR3 spans 14 residues. J was trimmed by 6 bases and V by 4 bases; bases with no gene match: 0. DNA of the CDR3: TGTGCCAGCAGCGGGACTAGCGGGAGCAATGAGCAGTTCTTC. As protein: CASSGTSGSNEQFF.

A few counts support this clonotype. The chain carries TRBV29-1 and TRBJ2-2, with a tentative D call TRBD1 (5 bases). V lost 4 bases and J 6 bases, leaving 9 bases between the germline ends. This CDR3 has 12 residues. Germline lookup yields CDR1 SQVTM and CDR2 ANQGSEA. The CDR3 loop reads CSVVLGPGELFF. The CDR3 DNA reads as TGCAGCGTTGTTTTGGGGCCCGGGGAGCTGTTTTTT.

This clonotype was counted only a few times. The gene calls are TRBV7-6 and TRBJ2-1, with 7 positions matching TRBD2. Trimming at V came to 1 base and at J to 1 base, leaving 7 bases not matched to a gene. Germline lookup yields CDR1 SGHVS and CDR2 FNYEAQ. The CDR3 is 17 amino acids. The CDR3 nucleotides are TGTGCCAGCAGCTTAGGGGTAGGGCGGGGGTCCTACAATGAGCAGTTCTTC. Its protein product is CASSLGVGRGSYNEQFF.

The chain carries TRBV4-3 and TRBJ2-3; D uncertain. The CDR3 totals 15 residues. V dropped 3 bases and J dropped 0 bases, with 10 bases sitting between them. From germline, CDR1 is LGHNA and CDR2 YSLEER. The CDR3 spells CASSHVLQSTDTQYF. CDR3 in DNA: TGCGCCAGCAGCCACGTTTTACAAAGCACAGATACGCAGTATTTT.

The chain links TRBV28 to TRBJ1-5; 9 positions agree with TRBD1. Germline V gene sequence: CDR1 MDHEN, CDR2 SYDVKM. The CDR3 spans 14 residues. The V and J ends lost 6 bases and 8 bases, in that order; junction bases with no gene match: 8. The CDR3 nucleotides are TGTGCCAGCAGCCTACCGGGACAGGGTAAGCCCCAGCATTTT. Translating gives CASSLPGQGKPQHF.

The table lists this clonotype with many counts. The chain has TRBV6-1 and TRBJ2-1; 7 bases align to TRBD2. Trimming took 4 bases from V and 2 from J; bases not matched to a gene: 5. This CDR3 is built from 15 residues. CDR1 MNHNS and CDR2 SASEGT come from the germline V gene. This CDR3 reads CASSGLAETYNEQFF. Written as DNA, the CDR3 is TGTGCCAGCAGTGGTCTAGCGGAGACCTACAATGAGCAGTTCTTC.

The V gene is TRBV12-3 or TRBV12-4, the J gene TRBJ1-6; TRBD1 agrees at 9 bases. The V gene end was trimmed by 3 bases and the J gene end by 0 bases; junction bases not matched to a gene: 0. CDR3 length: 16 residues. The CDR3 protein is CASSLTGGSYNSPLHF. Here the CDR3 DNA reads TGTGCCAGCAGTTTGACAGGGGGCTCCTATAATTCACCCCTCCACTTT.

The chain combines TRBV2 with TRBJ2-5, with 8 nucleotides matching TRBD2. The CDR3 has 16 residues. Germline CDR1 is SNHLY and CDR2 is FYNNEI. J gave up 5 bases and V 0 bases, and 8 bases lay outside the gene matches. CDR3 sequence: CASSEAEAGARETQYF. In DNA, the CDR3 is TGTGCCAGCAGTGAAGCGGAAGCGGGGGCCCGGGAGACCCAGTACTTC. The variable domain in full, completed from reference TRBV2 and TRBJ2-5, reads EPEVTQTPSHQVTQMGQEVILRCVPISNHLYFYWYRQILGQKVEFLVSFYNNEISEKSEIFDDQFSVERPDGSNFTLKIRSTKLEDSAMYFCASSEAEAGARETQYFGPGTRLLVL.

By share, this clonotype ranks as medium-sized. The chain combines TRBV29-1 with TRBJ2-2; D may be TRBD2 (5 bases). This CDR3 is 14 amino acids long. Germline loops: CDR1 SQVTM, CDR2 ANQGSEA. V dropped 7 bases and J dropped 1 base, with 13 bases sitting between them. As DNA, the CDR3 is TGCAGCGCCGGTGGACTTCTGAACACCGGGGAGCTGTTTTTT. It is translated as CSAGGLLNTGELFF.